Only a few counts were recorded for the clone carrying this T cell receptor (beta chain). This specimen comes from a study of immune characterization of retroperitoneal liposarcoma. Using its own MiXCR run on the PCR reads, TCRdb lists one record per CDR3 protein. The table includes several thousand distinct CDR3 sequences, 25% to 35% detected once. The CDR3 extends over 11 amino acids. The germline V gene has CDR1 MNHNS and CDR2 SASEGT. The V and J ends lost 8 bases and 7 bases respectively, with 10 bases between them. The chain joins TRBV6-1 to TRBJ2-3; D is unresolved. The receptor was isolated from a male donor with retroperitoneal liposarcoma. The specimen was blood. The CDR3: CASGLVYTQYF. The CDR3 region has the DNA TGTGCCAGCGGTTTAGTGTATACGCAGTATTTT.